The table lists the clone carrying this TCR beta chain with many counts. Its antigen is undetermined. This sample was taken from a study of breast tumors, draining lymph nodes, adjacent tissues. TCRdb independently ran MiXCR on the multiplex PCR reads; one entry per CDR3 protein. There are about 200,000 distinct CDR3 sequences in the sample; 34% occur only once, and 3% to 4% lies in the top ten. The lymph nodes were axillary draining lymph nodes from breast cancer patients. The V gene lost 3 bases and the J gene lost 5 bases, with 11 bases spanning the gap. In germline, CDR1 is GTSNPN, CDR2 SVGIG (reference sequence). This CDR3 spans 13 amino acids. Study results and limitations: Findings are consistent with lymph node origin and intratumoral expansion of most tumor T cells. Data only fit, rather than demonstrated, lymph node origin of most tumor T cells. Compared with lymph nodes, tumors were less diverse; compared with nontumor tissue, more.

The receptor was isolated from a female donor with breast cancer. Some clones in this sample may be carry-over from other donors' samples. V and J are TRBV30 and TRBJ1-5, with D maybe TRBD1 (6 bases). Sequenced input: axillary lymph node tissue. CDR3: CAWREGGDQPQHF. The CDR3 bases are TGTGCCTGGAGGGAAGGGGGTGATCAGCCCCAGCATTTT.